These 2 T cell receptor beta chains share one sample of origin, sequenced in a study of T cell repertoires in cytomegalovirus infection. Their specific antigens are unknown. TCRdb used MiXCR to reprocess the reads, holding one entry per CDR3 protein. The data contain about 890,000 distinct CDR3 sequences, 25% to 40% of them seen just once; the ten biggest clones take up roughly 13%. The starting material was cultured CD8+ T cells from PBMCs, obtained from culture after CMV antigen stimulation. The source is a human donor in good health (CMV status not recorded). Some clones in this sample may be carry-over from other donors' samples.

This rearrangement joins TRBV4-3 to TRBJ2-7; D remains ambiguous. Trimming pared 0 bases from V and 0 bases from J, leaving 3 bases between. The CDR3 contains 13 residues. Germline CDR1 and CDR2: LGHNA and YSLEER. CDR3 protein: CASSQDLSYEQYV. The CDR3 coding sequence is TGCGCCAGCAGCCAAGACCTCTCCTACGAGCAGTACGTC.

The sample holds a few counts of this clonotype. V and J are TRBV12-3 or TRBV12-4 and TRBJ2-3; 8 nucleotides agree with TRBD1. The J segment lost 8 bases and the V segment lost 5 bases, leaving 12 bases of the junction unmatched. The CDR3 length is 15 residues. CDR3 amino acids: CASSPWTGIEGTQYF. The CDR3 DNA reads TGTGCCAGCAGTCCGTGGACAGGGATCGAAGGTACGCAGTATTTT.